One sample yielded the 4 T cell receptor beta chains listed below, sequenced in a study of identical twins. TCRdb re-analysed the 5' RACE reads in MiXCR, keeping a single row per CDR3 protein. The profile shows hundreds of thousands of distinct CDR3 sequences, roughly 6% of them singletons. Source material: naive T cells sorted from blood. The source of these receptors is a man aged 18 to 30 in good health.

This clonotype was seen many times. The CDR3: CASTEPGLALYNEQFF. CDR3 sequence (DNA): TGTGCCAGCACCGAACCGGGACTAGCGCTATACAATGAGCAGTTCTTC. The chain employs TRBV7-2 and TRBJ2-1; 10 nucleotides line up with TRBD2. Germline trimming cut 7 bases from V and 4 bases from J; bases unmatched to any gene: 10. Looked up from germline, CDR1 is SGHTA and CDR2 is FQGNSA. The CDR3 spans 16 residues.

This clonotype was recorded at least ten times. The CDR3 nucleotides read TGTGCCATCAGTGGTAGCGGGCAGAACACCGGGGAGCTGTTTTTT. Amino acid sequence: CAISGSGQNTGELFF. The V and J genes are TRBV10-3 and TRBJ2-2, with 7 bases matching TRBD2. The CDR3 extends over 15 amino acids. CDR1 is ENHRY and CDR2 is SYGVKD in the germline V gene. Losses at the gene ends were 4 bases for V and 1 base for J; bases not matched to a gene: 3.

The table lists this clonotype with many counts. V is TRBV6-5 and J is TRBJ2-2; D is ambiguous. Between the trimmed V and J ends, which lost 0 bases and 6 bases, there was a span of 14 bases. There are 16 residues in the CDR3. Germline-derived CDR1 and CDR2 are MNHEY and SVGAGI. CDR3 bases: TGTGCCAGCAGTTACTCGTCCGAGTTGTGGGCCGGGGAGCTGTTTTTT. The encoded protein is CASSYSSELWAGELFF.

This clonotype has more than one count but fewer than ten. This chain links TRBV2 with TRBJ2-4, with D uncertain. This CDR3 comprises 13 residues. Trimming stripped 5 bases from V and 7 bases from J, with 12 bases between. The germline V gene has CDR1 SNHLY and CDR2 FYNNEI. The CDR3 DNA sequence: TGTGCCAGCAGTAAGGACGGGTCGAACATTCAGTACTTC. Residues: CASSKDGSNIQYF.